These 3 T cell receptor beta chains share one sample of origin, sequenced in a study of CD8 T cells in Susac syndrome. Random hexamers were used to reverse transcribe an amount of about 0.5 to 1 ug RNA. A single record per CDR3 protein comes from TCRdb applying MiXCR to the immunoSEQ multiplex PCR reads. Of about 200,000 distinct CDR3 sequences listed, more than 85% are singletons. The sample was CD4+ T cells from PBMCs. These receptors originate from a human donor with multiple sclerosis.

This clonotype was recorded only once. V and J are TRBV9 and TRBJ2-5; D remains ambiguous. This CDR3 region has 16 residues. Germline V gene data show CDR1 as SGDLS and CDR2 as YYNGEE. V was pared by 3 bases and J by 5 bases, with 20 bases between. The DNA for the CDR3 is TGTGCCAGCAGCGCAGCCCTCGGGCCCACTTGGGAGACCCAGTACTTC. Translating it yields CASSAALGPTWETQYF.

CDR3 coding DNA: TGTGCCAGCAGCCCACCCCTCGACGCAGGGTCCTATGGCTACACCTTC. Encoded protein: CASSPPLDAGSYGYTF. The rearrangement joins TRBV13 to TRBJ1-2; D might be TRBD1 (5 bases). Looked up from germline, CDR1 is PRHDT and CDR2 is FYEKMQ (reference sequence). The CDR3 totals 16 residues. V lost 5 bases and J lost 4, with 20 bases in between. The variable domain in full, completed from reference TRBV13 and TRBJ1-2, reads AAGVIQSPRHLIKEKRETATLKCYPIPRHDTVYWYQQGPGQDPQFLISFYEKMQSDKGSIPDRFSAQQFSDYHSELNMSSLELGDSALYFCASSPPLDAGSYGYTFGSGTRLTVV.

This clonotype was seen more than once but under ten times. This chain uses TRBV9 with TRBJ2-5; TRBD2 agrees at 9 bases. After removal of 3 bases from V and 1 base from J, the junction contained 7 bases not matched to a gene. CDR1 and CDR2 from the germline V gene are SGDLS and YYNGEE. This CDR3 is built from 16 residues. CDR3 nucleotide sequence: TGTGCCAGCAGCGCCGGGCTAGCGGGGCGCCAAGAGACCCAGTACTTC. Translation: CASSAGLAGRQETQYF.